This TCR beta chain originates from a study of cytomegalovirus exposure and HLA in healthy donors. Germline CDR1 MGHRA, CDR2 YSYEKL. The ends were cut back, 1 base at V and 6 bases at J, with 6 bases in the middle. This CDR3 region has 13 residues. Study-wide results and limits: Researchers reported in a later analysis that a missense DCLRE1C variant was tied to TCR beta V- and J-gene trimming.

With regard to this clone: Its target is unknown.

Vbeta (60) and Jbeta (13) primers were used in the PCR. Profiled with immunoSEQ multiplex PCR; TCRdb holds only in-frame clones, not every one. The sample shows some 180,000 clones, roughly 79% of them seen only once. Sequencing was carried out using PBMCs. This TCR derives from a male donor in good health and CMV-seronegative. The chain has TRBV4-1 and TRBJ1-4; no clear D. Written as DNA, the CDR3 is TGCGCCAGCAGCCAAGGTACTTATGAAAAACTGTTTTTT. Translated, it gives CASSQGTYEKLFF.